A selection of T cell receptor beta chains follows, all from one sample in a study of neurological immune-mediated disorders. TCRdb recomputed calls from the 5' RACE reads with MiXCR, one row per CDR3 protein. Among some 60,000 distinct CDR3 sequences, around 11% were seen once, and the ten largest hold less than 8%. The sample taken for sequencing was PBMCs. The receptors here all came from a male donor with HTLV-1-associated myelopathy (HAM/TSP). The CDR3 runs from the conserved cysteine through the conserved F or W. The D gene is left open where the match is weak. The listing skips clone size in some rows; elsewhere it reads once, few, many or a size class.

V	size	J	D	DNA	CDR3
TRBV6-2/TRBV6-3	many	TRBJ1-2	NA	TGTGCCAGCAGTTACTACGAGGAGGGCTATGGCTACACCTTC	CASSYYEEGYGYTF
TRBV7-8	many	TRBJ2-6	NA	TGTGCCAGCAGCTTAGAGAGGGTGGAGACGACTGGGGCCAACGTCCTGACTTTC	CASSLERVETTGANVLTF
TRBV12-3/TRBV12-4	many	TRBJ1-5	NA	TGTGCCAGCAGTTTTAGTATTAGCAATCAGCCCCAGCATTTT	CASSFSISNQPQHF
TRBV6-6	many	TRBJ2-7	TRBD2	TGTGCCAGCAGTATCGGACTAGCGGAAAAAACCTACGAGCAGTACTTC	CASSIGLAEKTYEQYF
TRBV7-6	NA	TRBJ2-3	NA	TGTGCCAGCAGCAGAGGGGAGGCCTTTATCACAGATACGCAGTATTTT	CASSRGEAFITDTQYF
TRBV9	NA	TRBJ2-5	NA	TGTGCCAGCAGCGTAGGGATCTGGAGGGGACAAGAGACCCAGTACTTC	CASSVGIWRGQETQYF
TRBV12-5	few	TRBJ1-4	NA	TGTGCTAGTGGTTTGGTGAACAGGGAAGGGAATGAAAAACTGTTTTTT	CASGLVNREGNEKLFF
TRBV10-3	many	TRBJ2-7	TRBD1	TGTGCCATCAGGGAGCCTGGGACAGGGGCCCACGAGCAGTACTTC	CAIREPGTGAHEQYF
TRBV24-1	many	TRBJ2-5	NA	TGTGCCACCAGTACGGGGGGCGAAGAGACCCAGTACTTC	CATSTGGEETQYF
TRBV20-1	many	TRBJ1-2	TRBD1	TGCAGTGAATCGGACAGGGGAGTCTATGGCTACACCTTC	CSESDRGVYGYTF
TRBV12-3/TRBV12-4	many	TRBJ2-3	NA	TGTGCCAGCAGCCCCTACCCAGATACGCAGTATTTT	CASSPYPDTQYF
TRBV5-1	many	TRBJ2-3	NA	TGCGCCAGCAGCTTGGACTTAGATACGCAGTATTTT	CASSLDLDTQYF
TRBV19	many	TRBJ1-1	NA	TGTGCCAGTAGTAACCGGGCTCAGAACACTGAAGCTTTCTTT	CASSNRAQNTEAFF
TRBV6-5	many	TRBJ1-1	NA	TGTGCCAGCAGTTACTCCGACAGGAACGCTGAAGCTTTCTTT	CASSYSDRNAEAFF
TRBV27	many	TRBJ2-7	TRBD2	TGTGCCAGCAGTTTACTGACTAGCGGGGGCCTAACCTACGAGCAGTACTTC	CASSLLTSGGLTYEQYF
TRBV2	few	TRBJ2-4	TRBD2	TGTGCCAGCAGTCGAGCGGGGCAGCTCCGAATCATTCAGTACTTC	CASSRAGQLRIIQYF
TRBV7-9	NA	TRBJ1-5	NA	TGTGCCAGCAGTTGTACAGGATCTCAGCCCCAACATTTT	CASSCTGSQPQHF
TRBV5-6	many	TRBJ2-1	TRBD1	TGTGCCAGCAGCAGGGGACAGGGTGATGAGCAGTTCTTC	CASSRGQGDEQFF
TRBV12-3/TRBV12-4	many	TRBJ2-1	TRBD2	TGTGCCAGCAGTTTAGCGATGACTAGCGCGTACAATGAGCAGTTCTTC	CASSLAMTSAYNEQFF
TRBV27	few	TRBJ1-1	NA	TGTGCCAGCAGGAGTTGGGGTGGCACTGAAGCTTTCTTT	CASRSWGGTEAFF
TRBV20-1	many	TRBJ2-5	TRBD2	TGCAGTGCTAGCCCTAGCGGGGGGCTTGCAGGAGAGACCCAGTACTTC	CSASPSGGLAGETQYF
TRBV7-2	many	TRBJ1-6	NA	TGTGCCAGCAGCTTAGGCCCTCCTTCACCCCTCCACTTT	CASSLGPPSPLHF
TRBV5-1	many	TRBJ1-2	NA	TGCGCCAGCAGCACCATTACAGGGACCCATGGCTACACCTTC	CASSTITGTHGYTF
TRBV7-8	NA	TRBJ2-7	NA	TGTGCCAGCAGCTTAGGAGTCTTGCGCGGGGGAATGACAGGGCTGCCTGCCTACGAGCAGTACTTC	CASSLGVLRGGMTGLPAYEQYF
TRBV12-3/TRBV12-4	NA	TRBJ1-6	NA	TGTGCCAGCAGTTCAGGGGTAAATAAACCCCTCCACTTT	CASSSGVNKPLHF
TRBV5-1	many	TRBJ2-7	NA	TGCGCCAGCAGCCCGGAGGGCCGCGGGACCTACGAGCAGTACTTC	CASSPEGRGTYEQYF
TRBV28	many	TRBJ2-5	NA	TGTGCCAGCAGACAAGGACCGCAAGAGACCCAGTACTTC	CASRQGPQETQYF
TRBV4-2	many	TRBJ2-1	TRBD2	TGTGCCAGCAGCCGACAAACTAGCGGGGCTTACAATGAGCAGTTCTTC	CASSRQTSGAYNEQFF
TRBV19	few	TRBJ2-1	NA	TGTGCCAGTAGTCTCCTTTTGGGTGAGCAGTTCTTC	CASSLLLGEQFF
TRBV20-1	many	TRBJ2-3	TRBD1	TGCAGTGCTAGAAAACAGGGGACAGGCACAGATACGCAGTATTTT	CSARKQGTGTDTQYF
TRBV29-1	medium-sized	TRBJ2-5	NA	TGCAGCGTTGACAGGGAGCGGCTCGAGACCCAGTACTTC	CSVDRERLETQYF
TRBV10-2	many	TRBJ2-5	NA	TGCGCCACCAAACCCCGGGACAACCAAGAGACCCAGTACTTC	CATKPRDNQETQYF
TRBV28	many	TRBJ1-1	TRBD1	TGTGCCAGCAGTTTCGTCGGGACAGGGAACGCTGAAGCTTTCTTT	CASSFVGTGNAEAFF
TRBV6-1	many	TRBJ2-1	TRBD1	TGTGCCAGCGAGGGACAGGGCCCCTACAATGAGCAGTTCTTC	CASEGQGPYNEQFF
TRBV6-6	many	TRBJ1-1	NA	NA	CASRWGTGTGMIPFF
TRBV20-1	many	TRBJ1-4	NA	TGCAGTGCTAGATCCGGGGGGCTCCCCACTAATGAAAAACTGTTTTTT	CSARSGGLPTNEKLFF
TRBV6-5	many	TRBJ2-3	NA	TGTGCCAGCAGTCTTCTAGGGTCGGAAATTGATACGCAGTATTTT	CASSLLGSEIDTQYF
TRBV5-1	many	TRBJ2-1	NA	TGCGCCAGCAGCTTCCGGCAGCTCCAATTCAATGAGCAGTTCTTC	CASSFRQLQFNEQFF
TRBV7-3	NA	TRBJ2-2	TRBD1	TGTGCCAGCAGCGCCCGTGGACAGGGAAACACCGGGGAGCTGTTTTTT	CASSARGQGNTGELFF
TRBV5-1	many	TRBJ2-2	NA	TGCGCCAGCAGCTTGACAGCCCCCACCGGGGAGCTGTTTTTT	CASSLTAPTGELFF
TRBV30	many	TRBJ2-3	NA	TGTGCCTGGAGTGTAGACGGCACAGATACGCAGTATTTT	CAWSVDGTDTQYF
TRBV4-3	once	TRBJ2-5	NA	TGCGCCAGCAGCCGAGGAAGAAGAGGACCCCAAGAGACCCAGTACTTC	CASSRGRRGPQETQYF
TRBV25-1	many	TRBJ1-5	NA	TGTGCCAGCAGTGGATTGGGGAATCCGGATCAGCCCCAGCATTTT	CASSGLGNPDQPQHF
TRBV20-1	many	TRBJ2-1	NA	TGCAGTGCTAGAAGGGTCAGCTCCTACAATGAGCAGTTCTTC	CSARRVSSYNEQFF
TRBV12-3/TRBV12-4	many	TRBJ2-1	NA	TGTGCCAGCAGTTTAGGACTGGGTGAGCAGTTCTTC	CASSLGLGEQFF
TRBV15	many	TRBJ1-1	NA	TGTGCCACCAGCAGAGATCGTAAGGGGACTGAAGCTTTCTTT	CATSRDRKGTEAFF
TRBV11-2	many	TRBJ2-1	TRBD2	TGTGCCAGCAGCCAGAGACTAGCGGGGATGGGGTACAATGAGCAGTTCTTC	CASSQRLAGMGYNEQFF
TRBV7-2	many	TRBJ1-2	NA	TGTGCCAGCAGCTTAGAGAACTATGGCTACACCTTC	CASSLENYGYTF
TRBV7-3	many	TRBJ1-5	NA	TGTGCCAGCAGCCCAGGCCCCGGGGAGCCCCAGCATTTT	CASSPGPGEPQHF
TRBV12-3/TRBV12-4	many	TRBJ2-1	TRBD2	TGTGCCAGCAGATCAGGACTAGCGGGGGGGCTCCAAGCTACATACAATGAGCAGTTCTTC	CASRSGLAGGLQATYNEQFF
TRBV5-6	many	TRBJ1-5	TRBD1	TGTGCCAGCAGTTCGGACAGGGAAGAGCAGCCCCAGCATTTT	CASSSDREEQPQHF
TRBV7-2	few	TRBJ1-3	NA	TGTGCCAGCAGCTTAGAGGGGACGTACAACACCATATATTTT	CASSLEGTYNTIYF
TRBV20-1	many	TRBJ1-6	NA	TGCAGTGCTAGCGAGGACCCGGGGTCACCCCTCCACTTT	CSASEDPGSPLHF
TRBV7-8	many	TRBJ1-5	TRBD1	TGTGCCAGCAGCTTTACAGGGGCAAACAATCAGCCCCAGCATTTT	CASSFTGANNQPQHF
TRBV7-2	many	TRBJ2-2	TRBD2	TGTGCCAGCACCCCGGGGGGGACGGGGACCGGGGAGCTGTTTTTT	CASTPGGTGTGELFF
TRBV5-1	many	TRBJ1-2	NA	TGCGCCAGCAGCTTGAATCAGGCCAACTATGGCTACACCTTC	CASSLNQANYGYTF
TRBV3-1	many	TRBJ2-7	TRBD1	TGTGCCAGCAGCCAAGGACAGGGGGAGAAGTACTTC	CASSQGQGEKYF
TRBV12-3/TRBV12-4	many	TRBJ2-1	NA	TGTGCCAGCAGCCCCGATGAGGATAATGAGCAGTTCTTC	CASSPDEDNEQFF
TRBV5-1	many	TRBJ2-4	NA	TGCGCCAGCAGCGCCGACCCAGGAATAAAGGGAGCCAAAAACATTCAGTACTTC	CASSADPGIKGAKNIQYF
TRBV20-1	NA	TRBJ1-5	NA	TGCAGTGCTAGAGACAGTCAGGTTAACTGGGGCAATCAGCCCCAGCATTTT	CSARDSQVNWGNQPQHF